These T cell receptor beta chains were read from a single sample in a study of cytomegalovirus exposure and HLA in healthy donors. The table came from immunoSEQ multiplex PCR; TCRdb's copy has only in-frame clones and leaves some out. The sample consists of some 130,000 clones, roughly 80% of them appearing once. The sequenced sample was PBMCs. The receptors were sampled from a man in his forties or fifties in good health and CMV-seronegative. Both conserved end residues are part of each CDR3. The D gene is left open where the match is weak. Where a row states a size, it is once, few, many or the class of an expanded clone; other rows omit it.

cdr3_aa cdr3_nt cdr3_length v_call d_call clone_size j_call
CASSAKRNTEAFF TGTGCCAGCAGCGCCAAGAGGAACACTGAAGCTTTCTTT 13 TRBV13 - - TRBJ1-1
CSVMGTPTGGFEQYF TGCAGCGTGATGGGTACCCCGACAGGGGGCTTCGAGCAGTACTTC 15 TRBV29-1 TRBD1 once TRBJ2-7
CASSLWSRGGGETQYF TGTGCCAGCAGCTTGTGGTCTCGGGGGGGCGGAGAGACCCAGTACTTC 16 TRBV5-4 TRBD2 - TRBJ2-5
CASRSGSLVAYEQYF TGTGCCAGCAGGAGCGGGAGTCTGGTTGCCTACGAGCAGTACTTC 15 TRBV27 TRBD2 - TRBJ2-7
CASSLLYGSTDTQYF TGTGCCAGCAGCCTCCTGTATGGCAGCACAGATACGCAGTATTTT 15 TRBV6-1 - - TRBJ2-3
CASSTLGLGGTEAFF TGTGCCAGCAGTACCCTGGGACTTGGTGGAACTGAAGCTTTCTTT 15 TRBV6-1 - - TRBJ1-1
CSVDGQGVGGANVLTF TGCAGCGTTGACGGACAGGGGGTAGGGGGGGCCAACGTCCTGACTTTC 16 TRBV29-1 TRBD1 - TRBJ2-6
CSVDGNRDTEAFF TGCAGCGTTGACGGTAACCGGGACACTGAAGCTTTCTTT 13 TRBV29-1 - - TRBJ1-1
CASSQDLGRGPEKLFF TGCGCCAGCAGCCAAGATCTTGGCAGGGGGCCTGAAAAACTGTTTTTT 16 TRBV4-1 TRBD1 - TRBJ1-4
CASSLVGGADTQYF TGTGCCAGCAGCTTAGTCGGGGGGGCAGATACGCAGTATTTT 14 TRBV11-2 TRBD2 - TRBJ2-3
CASSAGGLTDTQYF TGTGCCAGCAGCGCGGGAGGGCTCACAGATACGCAGTATTTT 14 TRBV11-3 TRBD2 - TRBJ2-3
CASSPDNGETQYF TGTGCCAGCAGCCCAGACAACGGAGAGACCCAGTACTTC 13 TRBV6-4 - - TRBJ2-5
CASSLLGQGNSPLHF TGCGCCAGCAGCTTACTGGGACAGGGAAATTCACCCCTCCACTTT 15 TRBV5-1 TRBD1 few TRBJ1-6
CASSQGQGIYEQYF TGTGCCAGCTCACAAGGACAGGGAATATACGAGCAGTACTTC 14 TRBV18 TRBD1 - TRBJ2-7
CASLTQGARYEQYF TGTGCCAGCTTAACCCAGGGGGCTCGGTACGAGCAGTACTTC 14 TRBV28 TRBD1 - TRBJ2-7
CASSLEAGRVGTEAFF TGCGCCAGCAGCTTGGAGGCCGGGAGGGTGGGCACTGAAGCTTTCTTT 16 TRBV5-1 - - TRBJ1-1
CASKEYSNQPQHF TGTGCCAGCAAGGAGTATAGCAATCAGCCCCAGCATTTT 13 TRBV2 - - TRBJ1-5
CASSDPGWIVNNQPQHF TGTGCCAGCAGTGACCCGGGGTGGATTGTGAACAATCAGCCCCAGCATTTT 17 TRBV2 - - TRBJ1-5
CASSLVGEETQYF TGCGCCAGCAGCTTGGTGGGAGAAGAGACCCAGTACTTC 13 TRBV5-1 - - TRBJ2-5
CASSASSVTQETQYF TGTGCCAGCAGTGCGTCGAGTGTCACCCAAGAGACCCAGTACTTC 15 TRBV2 - - TRBJ2-5
CASQTQGSPEAFF TGTGCCAGCCAGACCCAGGGATCCCCTGAAGCTTTCTTT 13 TRBV25-1 - - TRBJ1-1
CASSAAGQGAGEQYF TGTGCCAGCAGTGCGGCGGGGCAGGGGGCCGGCGAGCAGTACTTC 15 TRBV2 TRBD1 - TRBJ2-7
CASSNRGIPNQPQHF TGTGCCAGCAGCAACAGGGGGATCCCCAATCAGCCCCAGCATTTT 15 TRBV11-2 TRBD1 - TRBJ1-5
CASRTKTQETQYF TGTGCCAGTAGGACAAAGACCCAAGAGACCCAGTACTTC 13 TRBV19 - - TRBJ2-5
CASSPWTGQNSPLHF TGTGCCAGCAGCCCCTGGACAGGGCAAAATTCACCCCTCCACTTT 15 TRBV5-8 TRBD1 - TRBJ1-6
CASSAGSPRSSYEQYF TGTGCCAGTAGTGCGGGATCCCCAAGGAGCTCCTACGAGCAGTACTTC 16 TRBV19 - - TRBJ2-7
CASSFRLAGKETQYF TGTGCCAGCAGCTTCCGGCTAGCGGGAAAAGAGACCCAGTACTTC 15 TRBV5-4 TRBD2 once TRBJ2-5
CASSLRTGNNSPLHF TGCGCCAGCAGCCTTAGGACAGGGAATAATTCACCCCTCCACTTT 15 TRBV4-1 TRBD1 - TRBJ1-6
CASSFRVAGANEQFF TGCGCCAGCAGCTTTCGAGTCGCGGGAGCCAATGAGCAGTTCTTC 15 TRBV5-1 TRBD2 - TRBJ2-1
CASSRTSADEQYF TGCGCCAGCAGCAGGACTAGCGCTGACGAGCAGTACTTC 13 TRBV5-1 TRBD2 - TRBJ2-7
CASSPRDANEKLFF TGTGCCAGCAGCCCGAGGGATGCTAATGAAAAACTGTTTTTT 14 TRBV6-5 - - TRBJ1-4
CASSLIQQETQYF TGTGCCAGCAGCCTTATACAACAAGAGACCCAGTACTTC 13 TRBV5-4 - - TRBJ2-5
CASSALGADTQYF TGTGCCAGCAGCGCCCTCGGGGCAGATACGCAGTATTTT 13 TRBV9 - - TRBJ2-3
CASSLLGTGKTQYF TGCGCCAGCAGCTTGCTGGGGACAGGGAAGACCCAGTACTTC 14 TRBV5-1 TRBD1 - TRBJ2-5
CASMRGFQETQYF TGTGCCAGCATGAGAGGGTTCCAAGAGACCCAGTACTTC 13 TRBV7-9 - - TRBJ2-5
CAWSPDSYTEAFF TGTGCCTGGAGTCCGGACAGCTACACTGAAGCTTTCTTT 13 TRBV30 - few TRBJ1-1
CASRQQGDEKLFF TGTGCCAGCAGACAACAGGGGGATGAAAAACTGTTTTTT 13 TRBV28 TRBD1 - TRBJ1-4
CASSPDRGRNEKLFF TGTGCCAGCAGCCCGGACAGGGGAAGGAATGAAAAACTGTTTTTT 15 TRBV27 TRBD1 - TRBJ1-4
CASSLDLQGTGANVLTF TGTGCCAGCAGCTTAGATCTACAGGGGACCGGGGCCAACGTCCTGACTTTC 17 TRBV11-1 TRBD1 - TRBJ2-6
CASSFGTDYGYTF TGCGCCAGCAGCTTTGGGACAGATTATGGCTACACCTTC 13 TRBV5-1 TRBD1 - TRBJ1-2
CASSSFEDRVSGNTIYF TGTGCCAGCAGCTCGTTCGAGGACAGGGTGTCCGGAAACACCATATATTTT 17 TRBV11-1 TRBD1 once TRBJ1-3
CASSPGQGYEQYF TGTGCCAGCAGCCCGGGCCAGGGATACGAGCAGTACTTC 13 TRBV7-3 - - TRBJ2-7
CASSELGRGLSADTQYF TGTGCCAGCAGTGAGTTGGGCAGGGGATTGAGCGCAGATACGCAGTATTTT 17 TRBV2 - - TRBJ2-3
CASSLAGGAMETQYF TGTGCCAGCAGCTTGGCCGGGGGGGCCATGGAGACCCAGTACTTC 15 TRBV5-6 TRBD2 - TRBJ2-5
CASSETGSSGYTF TGTGCCAGCAGTGAAACAGGGAGCTCTGGCTACACCTTC 13 TRBV7-9 - - TRBJ1-2
CATSSGLAPDTQYF TGTGCCACCAGCAGCGGACTAGCTCCAGATACGCAGTATTTT 14 TRBV15 TRBD2 - TRBJ2-3
CASSLNPDSTYEQYF TGTGCCAGCAGCTTAAACCCGGACAGTACCTACGAGCAGTACTTC 15 TRBV7-3 - - TRBJ2-7
CASSRGQGYTDTQYF TGTGCCAGCAGTAGAGGACAGGGGTACACAGATACGCAGTATTTT 15 TRBV27 TRBD1 - TRBJ2-3
CASSEAGRNEQFF TGCGCCAGCAGCGAGGCGGGGCGAAATGAGCAGTTCTTC 13 TRBV5-1 - - TRBJ2-1
CASSQGQLDTGELFF TGTGCCAGCAGCCAGGGACAGCTGGACACCGGGGAGCTGTTTTTT 15 TRBV5-4 TRBD1 - TRBJ2-2
CAISPHRQGANTEAFF TGTGCCATCAGTCCCCACAGACAGGGGGCGAACACTGAAGCTTTCTTT 16 TRBV10-3 TRBD1 - TRBJ1-1